The 24 T cell receptor beta chains listed next were all sequenced from one sample in a study of blood T cell repertoires in COVID-19. Produced via immunoSEQ multiplex PCR; TCRdb's table is partial and in-frame only. The repertoire consists of hundreds of thousands of clones, with roughly 86% occurring once and the leading ten covering 9.4%. Sequencing input: peripheral blood. Receptors were obtained from a man younger than 35 with active or convalescent COVID-19.

The V call is TRBV2, the J call TRBJ1-2; the match to TRBD1 covers 10 bases. The germline CDR1 and CDR2 sequences are SNHLY and FYNNEI. The CDR3 consists of 15 residues. Trimming removed 4 bases from V and 9 bases from J; junction bases left unmatched: 11. CDR3 in amino acids: CASSGGTRDRGRYTF. The CDR3 DNA reads as TGTGCCAGCAGTGGTGGGACCCGGGACAGGGGACGCTACACCTTC. The full variable domain, with the rest looked up from reference TRBV2 and TRBJ1-2, is EPEVTQTPSHQVTQMGQEVILRCVPISNHLYFYWYRQILGQKVEFLVSFYNNEISEKSEIFDDQFSVERPDGSNFTLKIRSTKLEDSAMYFCASSGGTRDRGRYTFGSGTRLTVV.

V is TRBV15 and J is TRBJ2-7; 9 bases map to TRBD1. Germline CDR1 reads LNHNV; CDR2 reads YYDKDF (reference sequence). Trimming at V came to 4 bases and at J to 2 bases, leaving 12 bases not matched to a gene. This CDR3 comprises 17 residues. The CDR3 DNA sequence: TGTGCCACCAGCATAACGACACTGACAGGGGGGGCCTACGAGCAGTACTTC. Translation gives CATSITTLTGGAYEQYF.

The chain joins TRBV6-5 to TRBJ1-5, with D uncertain. This CDR3 comprises 15 residues. Germline loops: CDR1 MNHEY, CDR2 SVGAGI. V was trimmed by 6 bases and J by 7 bases, leaving 19 bases between them. CDR3 coding DNA: TGTGCCAGCAGCCTAGCGGCGGGTCAAGGCCAGCCCCAGCATTTT. Amino acids: CASSLAAGQGQPQHF.

The chain carries TRBV19 and TRBJ2-7, with D possibly matching TRBD2 (5 bases). Trimming removed 1 base from V and 3 bases from J, with 10 bases in between. This CDR3 contains 14 residues. Germline V gene data show CDR1 as LNHDA and CDR2 as SQIVND (reference sequence). CDR3 coding DNA: TGTGCCAGTAGTATAGGAACGGGGAACTACGAGCAGTACTTC. Translating gives CASSIGTGNYEQYF.

V usage is TRBV6-2 or TRBV6-3 and J usage is TRBJ1-3; D is unresolved. The germline gives CDR1 MNHEY, CDR2 SVGEGT. Trimming took 2 bases from V and 2 from J, leaving 7 bases between them. The CDR3 spans 14 residues. This chain's CDR3 is CASSYLQTGNTIYF. DNA for the CDR3: TGTGCCAGCAGTTACCTCCAGACTGGAAACACCATATATTTT.

V usage is TRBV2 and J usage is TRBJ1-2, with D unclear. V was shortened by 3 bases and J by 0 bases, with 11 bases between the two germline ends. The CDR3 has 15 amino acids. Germline V CDR1 and CDR2: SNHLY, FYNNEI. The CDR3 sequence is CASSEAGIANYGYTF. The CDR3 nucleotides read TGTGCCAGCAGTGAGGCAGGCATAGCTAACTATGGCTACACCTTC. Using reference TRBV2 and TRBJ1-2 for the parts outside the CDR3, the full variable domain is EPEVTQTPSHQVTQMGQEVILRCVPISNHLYFYWYRQILGQKVEFLVSFYNNEISEKSEIFDDQFSVERPDGSNFTLKIRSTKLEDSAMYFCASSEAGIANYGYTFGSGTRLTVV.

This clone has more than one count but fewer than ten. V and J are TRBV3-1 (or the pseudogene TRBV3-2) and TRBJ1-1; 7 nucleotides line up with TRBD1. There are 14 residues in the CDR3. The V segment lost 5 bases and the J segment 5 bases; nucleotides outside the gene matches: 8. Germline lookup yields CDR1 LGHDT and CDR2 YNNKEL (reference sequence). The CDR3 bases are TGTGCCAGCAGCGGCCTGACAGGGAGGACTGAAGCTTTCTTT. This codes for CASSGLTGRTEAFF.

This clone was seen a single time. Additional DNA sequences in this sample encode the identical CDR3. The chain is built from TRBV12-3 or TRBV12-4 and TRBJ1-5, with 8 bases matching TRBD1. V shed 4 bases and J 4 bases; nucleotides not matched to a gene: 0. CDR3 length: 13 amino acids. The CDR3 nucleotides read TGTGCCAGCAGTTGGACAGGGAATCAGCCCCAGCATTTT. Translated: CASSWTGNQPQHF.

The DNA for the CDR3 is TGTGCCAGCAGCTTAATGTCGGGAACTCTCTACGAGCAGTACTTC. This gives the protein CASSLMSGTLYEQYF. V gene TRBV7-8 combines with J gene TRBJ2-7; D perhaps matches TRBD2 (5 bases). This CDR3 is 15 amino acids long. V lost 2 bases and J 3 bases, leaving 14 bases between the germline ends. CDR1 is SGHVS and CDR2 is FQNEAQ in the germline V gene.

V is TRBV5-1 and J is TRBJ1-1; TRBD1 is a possible D gene (5 bases). The V gene's germline CDR1 is SGHRS and CDR2 YFSETQ. The V end lost 4 bases, the J end lost 3 bases, and 16 bases lay between the germline ends. This CDR3 contains 15 residues. CDR3 residues: CASSPFGGDDTEAFF. Here the CDR3 DNA reads TGCGCCAGCAGCCCCTTTGGAGGGGACGACACTGAAGCTTTCTTT.

This chain links TRBV7-2 with TRBJ2-3, with TRBD2 identical over 9 bases. Germline V gene lookup returns CDR1 SGHTA and CDR2 FQGNSA. With V trimmed by 6 bases and J by 5 bases, 9 bases remained unmatched. The CDR3 extends over 15 amino acids. The CDR3 region has the DNA TGTGCCAGCAGTATCGGACTAGCGACTCGAGATACGCAGTATTTT. Encoded protein: CASSIGLATRDTQYF.

The V gene is TRBV2, the J gene TRBJ2-5; perhaps TRBD1 as D (6 bases). Germline CDR1 is SNHLY and CDR2 is FYNNEI. The CDR3 consists of 13 residues. Trimming stripped 6 bases from V and 4 bases from J, with 12 bases between. The CDR3: CASSPDSAETQYF. In DNA, the CDR3 is TGTGCCAGCAGCCCGGACAGCGCAGAGACCCAGTACTTC.

The J gene is TRBJ2-5, the V gene TRBV19; 13 bases are a match to TRBD2. The V and J ends lost 4 bases and 5 bases, in that order; junction bases with no gene match: 10. In germline, CDR1 is LNHDA, CDR2 SQIVND (reference sequence). The CDR3 is made up of 17 amino acids. CDR3 DNA: TGTGCCAGTAGTACCGCCCGACTAGCGGGGGGACGGGAGACCCAGTACTTC. It specifies CASSTARLAGGRETQYF.

The sample holds a few counts of this clone. V and J are TRBV4-1 and TRBJ1-5, with 11 bases identical to TRBD1. V gave up 1 base and J gave up 4 bases; unmatched junction bases: 9. The CDR3 has 18 amino acids. Looked up from germline, CDR1 is MGHRA and CDR2 is YSYEKL. The CDR3 protein is CASSQAGGQGVGNQPQHF. In nucleotides, the CDR3 is TGCGCCAGCAGCCAAGCAGGGGGACAGGGGGTAGGTAATCAGCCCCAGCATTTT.

DNA for the CDR3: TGTGCCAGCAGCGTAGCTTGGAGCTCTGGGGCCAACGTCCTGACTTTC. Amino acid sequence: CASSVAWSSGANVLTF. The V call is TRBV9, the J call TRBJ2-6; D not certain. The germline V gene has CDR1 SGDLS and CDR2 YYNGEE. The CDR3 loop spans 16 amino acids. Trimming pared 0 bases from V and 0 bases from J, leaving 7 bases between.

J is TRBJ2-1 and V is TRBV5-1, with D perhaps TRBD1 (6 bases). Germline V gene sequence: CDR1 SGHRS, CDR2 YFSETQ. Between the trimmed V and J ends, which lost 3 bases and 0 bases, there was a span of 10 bases. CDR3 size: 15 residues. Here the CDR3 reads CASSYQGSSYNEQFF. The DNA for the CDR3 is TGCGCCAGCAGCTACCAGGGGAGCTCCTACAATGAGCAGTTCTTC.

The J gene is TRBJ2-5, the V gene TRBV7-2, with a weak D call TRBD1 (5 bases). The CDR3 sequence is 14 residues long. Trimming left V 1 base short and J 3 bases short, with 9 bases between. The germline V gene has CDR1 SGHTA and CDR2 FQGNSA. The DNA for the CDR3 is TGTGCCAGCAGCTTAGATTTAGGGGAAGAGACCCAGTACTTC. Protein sequence: CASSLDLGEETQYF.

This chain links TRBV3-1 (or the pseudogene TRBV3-2) with TRBJ1-1; D is ambiguous. Per germline, CDR1 LGHDT and CDR2 YNNKEL (reference sequence). V lost 4 bases to trimming and J lost 5 bases, with 17 bases between them. The CDR3 is 15 amino acids. The CDR3 sequence: CASSREPFGRTEAFF. The DNA for the CDR3 is TGTGCCAGCAGCCGGGAGCCATTTGGTAGGACTGAAGCTTTCTTT.

This clone showed up just once. This chain joins TRBV9 and TRBJ2-7, with 9 positions matching TRBD2. Per the germline V gene, CDR1 is SGDLS and CDR2 is YYNGEE. V lost 7 bases to trimming and J lost 3 bases; unmatched junction nucleotides: 5. This CDR3 contains 13 residues. CDR3 region: CASQQAGGYEQYF. The CDR3 nucleotides are TGTGCCAGCCAACAAGCGGGGGGCTACGAGCAGTACTTC.

The V call is TRBV7-6, the J call TRBJ1-5, with 8 bases matching TRBD1. The CDR3 extends over 18 amino acids. The junction had 12 bases not matched to a gene; V was cut back by 5 bases and J by 0 bases. CDR1 is SGHVS and CDR2 is FNYEAQ in the germline V gene. This chain's CDR3 is CASSQGAARAASNQPQHF. Written as DNA, the CDR3 is TGTGCCAGCAGCCAGGGGGCCGCGCGAGCGGCTAGCAATCAGCCCCAGCATTTT.

The chain links TRBV19 to TRBJ1-2; 8 nucleotides line up with TRBD1. The junction had 6 bases not matched to a gene; V was cut back by 7 bases and J by 5 bases. This CDR3 region has 13 residues. Germline CDR1 LNHDA, CDR2 SQIVND (reference sequence). The CDR3 DNA follows: TGTGCCAGTATGCGTACAGGGGGATATGGCTACACCTTC. Encoded protein: CASMRTGGYGYTF.

V usage is TRBV9 and J usage is TRBJ2-5; D not certain. The CDR3 contains 15 residues. Germline V CDR1 and CDR2: SGDLS, YYNGEE. With 0 bases removed from V and 1 base from J, the gap between germline ends came to 10 bases. CDR3 sequence reads: CASSVDPRPQETQYF. Written as DNA, the CDR3 is TGTGCCAGCAGCGTAGATCCTAGACCCCAAGAGACCCAGTACTTC.

V gene TRBV4-1 combines with J gene TRBJ1-3, with no clear D. V was clipped by 1 base and J by 5 bases, with 12 bases between them. The CDR3 is 15 residues long. In germline, CDR1 is MGHRA, CDR2 YSYEKL. DNA of the CDR3: TGCGCCAGCAGCCAAGTGGGAGGTGATAGAAACACCATATATTTT. This gives the protein CASSQVGGDRNTIYF.

The chain combines TRBV14 with TRBJ1-2; TRBD1 might be the D (5 bases). The CDR3 has 14 residues. Germline loops: CDR1 SGHDN, CDR2 FVKESK. The ends were cut back, 2 bases at V and 4 bases at J, with 11 bases in the middle. The CDR3, as DNA: TGTGCCAGCAGCCAATTTGCAGGGATCTATGGCTACACCTTC. It encodes CASSQFAGIYGYTF. The full variable domain, completed using reference TRBV14 and TRBJ1-2, is EAGVTQFPSHSVIEKGQTVTLRCDPISGHDNLYWYRRVMGKEIKFLLHFVKESKQDESGMPNNRFLAERTGGTYSTLKVQPAELEDSGVYFCASSQFAGIYGYTFGSGTRLTVV.